This is a list of T cell receptor beta chains from one sample in a study of blood T cell repertoires in COVID-19. The assay was immunoSEQ multiplex PCR, and TCRdb's table has in-frame clones only and misses some. The table records about 270,000 clones, more than 70% of them present only once. What was sequenced was PBMCs or T cells enriched from blood (not recorded which). Every receptor here comes from a woman aged 35 to 49 with acute COVID-19. The CDR3 runs from the conserved cysteine through the conserved F or W. A D gene is named only where the DNA matches it firmly. Not every row has a clone size; where given, it reads once, few, many or a size class.

TRBD2 | TRBJ2-7 | TRBV7-8 | - | TGTGCCAGCAGCCCTCGACTAGCGGGACACTCCTACGAGCAGTACTTC | CASSPRLAGHSYEQYF
TRBD1 | TRBJ1-2 | TRBV2 | few | TGTGCCAGCACCGACAGGGAGGACTATGGCTACACCTTC | CASTDREDYGYTF
TRBD1 | TRBJ2-2 | TRBV7-9 | - | TGTGCCAGCAGCTTATGGACAGGCCAGGCCAGAACCGGGGAGCTGTTTTTT | CASSLWTGQARTGELFF
- | TRBJ1-1 | TRBV6-5 | - | TGTGCCAGCAGTTCACCCACAACAGGGCGGAACACTGAAGCTTTCTTT | CASSSPTTGRNTEAFF
- | TRBJ1-2 | TRBV7-9 | - | TGTGCCAGCAGCCCCTCTGACAGCCGAAATTATGGCTACACCTTC | CASSPSDSRNYGYTF
TRBD1 | TRBJ1-2 | TRBV15 | - | TGTGCCACCAGCAGAGAGACAGGGGACGGCTACACCTTC | CATSRETGDGYTF
- | TRBJ2-5 | TRBV9 | - | TGTGCCAGCAGCGCCCTAGCGCTGGGAGAGACCCAGTACTTC | CASSALALGETQYF
- | TRBJ2-3 | TRBV11-2 | - | TGTGCCAGCCTTACTCGTTACCCCTCAAATAAGTCGCCAGATACGCAGTATTTT | CASLTRYPSNKSPDTQYF
- | TRBJ2-3 | TRBV30 | - | TGTGCCTGGACCAGGGCCCACACAGATACGCAGTATTTT | CAWTRAHTDTQYF
TRBD2 | TRBJ2-1 | TRBV7-9 | - | TGTGCCAGCAGCTTAGTTTCGGCGGGAGGGTACAATGAGCAGTTCTTC | CASSLVSAGGYNEQFF
TRBD1 | TRBJ1-4 | TRBV5-4 | - | TGTGCCAGCAGCTTTCGAACAGGGGGCGCCCTTAATGAAAAACTGTTTTTT | CASSFRTGGALNEKLFF
TRBD2 | TRBJ2-3 | TRBV7-8 | - | TGTGCCAGCAGCCCATCAACCGGGACTAGCGGGAGGATTGATACGCAGTATTTT | CASSPSTGTSGRIDTQYF
TRBD2 | TRBJ2-3 | TRBV18 | - | TGTGCCAGCTCACCACTCCCCACTAGCGGGAACACAGATACGCAGTATTTT | CASSPLPTSGNTDTQYF
- | TRBJ2-3 | TRBV19 | - | TGTGCCAGTAGCCGACAGAGCAGCACAGATACGCAGTATTTT | CASSRQSSTDTQYF
- | TRBJ1-6 | TRBV6-5 | - | TGTGCCAGCAGCAGGACAGATCCAAATTCACCCCTCCACTTT | CASSRTDPNSPLHF
TRBD1 | TRBJ1-1 | TRBV7-2 | - | TGTGCCAGCAGCTTTCGGGACAGACTGAACACTGAAGCTTTCTTT | CASSFRDRLNTEAFF
- | TRBJ1-1 | TRBV7-6 | - | TGTGCCAGCAGCGCCCCGGCGGGGGCCGACACTGAAGCTTTCTTT | CASSAPAGADTEAFF
TRBD1 | TRBJ2-1 | TRBV24-1 | - | TGTGCCACCAGTGACCTGGACAGGGAGAATGAGCAGTTCTTC | CATSDLDRENEQFF
- | TRBJ1-5 | TRBV30 | - | TGTGCCTGGAGTGTATCGGGTATCGGCAATCAGCCCCAGCATTTT | CAWSVSGIGNQPQHF
- | TRBJ2-1 | TRBV27 | - | TGTGCCAGCAGTCACGGGACTTTTGGAGGGAATGAGCAGTTCTTC | CASSHGTFGGNEQFF
TRBD1 | TRBJ1-5 | TRBV18 | - | TGTGCCAGCTCACCACAGGGGGCAGGTCAGCCCCAGCATTTT | CASSPQGAGQPQHF
TRBD1 | TRBJ1-2 | TRBV11-2 | - | TGTGCCAGCAGCTTAGCGGGACAGCCCTATGGCTACACCTTC | CASSLAGQPYGYTF
- | TRBJ2-1 | TRBV11-3 | - | TGTGCCAGCAGCGGAGGCGGAGAGTCCTACAATGAGCAGTTCTTC | CASSGGGESYNEQFF
TRBD2 | TRBJ2-5 | TRBV10-3 | once | TGTGCCATCAGTGACCTGGGAGGGAGCGAAGAGACCCAGTACTTC | CAISDLGGSEETQYF
- | TRBJ1-2 | TRBV6-5 | - | TGTGCCAGCAGGATGACGGTACAGGGAAACTATGGCTACACCTTC | CASRMTVQGNYGYTF
- | TRBJ1-6 | TRBV7-9 | - | TGTGCCAGCAGCCTCGAGGGGGAAGGTAATTCACCCCTCCACTTT | CASSLEGEGNSPLHF
- | TRBJ2-1 | TRBV11-3 | - | TGTGCCAGCAGCTTAGGGGGCAGCTCCTACAATGAGCAGTTCTTC | CASSLGGSSYNEQFF
TRBD1 | TRBJ2-5 | TRBV5-8 | - | TGTGCCAGCAGCGCCCGGACAGGGGGAGAGACCCAGTACTTC | CASSARTGGETQYF
- | TRBJ1-2 | TRBV10-3 | - | TGTGCCATCACGGACATCGAGGCAGGGCTCGTCGCCTTC | CAITDIEAGLVAF
TRBD1 | TRBJ1-5 | TRBV5-4 | - | TGTGCCAGCAGGGACGGGACAGGCAATCAGCCCCAGCATTTT | CASRDGTGNQPQHF
TRBD2 | TRBJ2-1 | TRBV27 | - | TGTGCCAGCAGTTTATCGGCTAGCGGGATTTATGGTGAGCAGTTCTTC | CASSLSASGIYGEQFF
- | TRBJ1-5 | TRBV19 | few | TGTGCCAGTAGTGGCTACAGGTATCAGCCCCAGCATTTT | CASSGYRYQPQHF
- | TRBJ2-3 | TRBV3-1/TRBV3-2 | - | TGTGCCAGCAGCCAGGAGGGAGATACGCAGTATTTT | CASSQEGDTQYF
- | TRBJ2-7 | TRBV5-6 | - | TGTGCCAGCAGCCGGGATCCTACCTACGAGCAGTACTTC | CASSRDPTYEQYF
- | TRBJ2-1 | TRBV29-1 | once | TGCAGCGTTGAAGTTCGACTAAGCTACAATGAGCAGTTCTTC | CSVEVRLSYNEQFF
TRBD2 | TRBJ2-2 | TRBV4-3 | - | TGCGCCAGCAGCCAAGACGCACTAGCGGGAGGTGACGGGGAGCTGTTTTTT | CASSQDALAGGDGELFF
- | TRBJ2-1 | TRBV4-3 | - | TGCGCCAGCAGCCAGGGGATGGACTACAACAATGAGCAGTTCTTC | CASSQGMDYNNEQFF
- | TRBJ1-5 | TRBV19 | - | TGTGCCAGCAGACAACAGGCTGCCAATCAGCCCCAGCATTTT | CASRQQAANQPQHF
- | TRBJ1-4 | TRBV3-1/TRBV3-2 | - | TGTGCCAGCAGCCCACCGGGTGAGGAAAAACTGTTTTTT | CASSPPGEEKLFF
- | TRBJ1-2 | TRBV19 | - | TGTGCCAGTAGTAAATACTTTGAGGGTCGAAGAAACTATGGCTACACCTTC | CASSKYFEGRRNYGYTF
- | TRBJ1-5 | TRBV25-1 | - | TGTGCCAGCAGTTCCTTAGGGGGGGGGCATCAGCCCCAGCATTTT | CASSSLGGGHQPQHF
TRBD1 | TRBJ2-1 | TRBV7-9 | - | TGTGCCAGCAGCTTAGCGAGGGGGCAGGCCTCCTACAATGAGCAGTTCTTC | CASSLARGQASYNEQFF